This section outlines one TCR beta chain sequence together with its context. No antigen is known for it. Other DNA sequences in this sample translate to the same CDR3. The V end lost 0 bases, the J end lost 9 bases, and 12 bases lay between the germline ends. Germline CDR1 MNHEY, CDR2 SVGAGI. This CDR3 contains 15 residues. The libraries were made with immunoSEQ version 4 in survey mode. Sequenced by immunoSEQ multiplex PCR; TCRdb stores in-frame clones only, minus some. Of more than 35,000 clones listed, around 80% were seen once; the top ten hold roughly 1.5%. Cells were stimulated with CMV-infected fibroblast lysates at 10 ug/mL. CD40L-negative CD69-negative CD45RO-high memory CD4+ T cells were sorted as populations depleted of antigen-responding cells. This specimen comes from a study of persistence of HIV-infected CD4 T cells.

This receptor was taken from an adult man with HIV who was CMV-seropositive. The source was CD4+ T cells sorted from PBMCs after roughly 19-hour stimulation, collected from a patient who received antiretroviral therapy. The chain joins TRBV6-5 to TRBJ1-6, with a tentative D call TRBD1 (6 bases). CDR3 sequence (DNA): TGTGCCAGCAGTTACTCGAAGGGGGGCGGTTCACCCCTCCACTTT. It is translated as CASSYSKGGGSPLHF.